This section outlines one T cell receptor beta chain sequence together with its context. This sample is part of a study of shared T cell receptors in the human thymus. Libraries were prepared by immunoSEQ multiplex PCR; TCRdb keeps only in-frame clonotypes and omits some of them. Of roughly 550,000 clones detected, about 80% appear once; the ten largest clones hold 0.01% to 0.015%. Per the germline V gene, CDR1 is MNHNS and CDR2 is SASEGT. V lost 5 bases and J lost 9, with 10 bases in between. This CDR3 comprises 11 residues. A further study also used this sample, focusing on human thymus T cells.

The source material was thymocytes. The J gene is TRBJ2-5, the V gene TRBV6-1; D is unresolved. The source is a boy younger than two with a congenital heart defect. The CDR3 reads CASSPLVAQYF. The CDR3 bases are TGTGCCAGCAGTCCCCTGGTAGCCCAGTACTTC.